A single sample gave rise to the 14 T cell receptor beta chains below, sequenced in a study of blood T cells in healthy people across ages. Alongside a J-beta primer mix, a sample-barcoded 5' primer served in a second PCR lasting about 6 to 11 cycles. Each CDR3 protein is one row after TCRdb ran MiXCR on the 5' RACE reads. This table holds approximately 830,000 distinct CDR3 sequences, about 59% found once. Input material: blood. Receptors were obtained from a young man in good health.

CDR3 amino acids: CSYKDGLYGYTF. The CDR3 DNA reads TGCAGCTATAAGGACGGGCTCTATGGCTACACCTTC. The chain employs TRBV29-1 and TRBJ1-2; no clear D gene. V dropped 8 bases and J dropped 4 bases, with 14 bases sitting between them. This CDR3 has 12 residues. Germline V CDR1 and CDR2: SQVTM, ANQGSEA.

This chain connects TRBV12-3 or TRBV12-4 to TRBJ2-7; 8 positions agree with TRBD1. Germline trimming cut 7 bases from V and 7 bases from J; bases unmatched to any gene: 15. The CDR3 extends over 15 amino acids. This chain's CDR3 is CASTLRPTGDNEQYF. The CDR3 DNA reads as TGTGCCAGCACCCTTCGGCCGACAGGGGACAATGAGCAGTACTTC.

The gene calls are TRBV28 and TRBJ2-7, with D maybe TRBD1 (5 bases). Trimming removed 8 bases at V and 0 bases at J, with 8 bases between. The CDR3 covers 12 residues. Germline CDR1 and CDR2: MDHEN and SYDVKM. In nucleotides, the CDR3 is TGTGCCAGCCAGGGTAACTCCTACGAGCAGTACTTC. Its translation is CASQGNSYEQYF.

The chain joins TRBV20-1 to TRBJ2-5; tentatively, D is TRBD1 or TRBD2 (5 bases each). CDR3 size: 13 residues. The germline gives CDR1 DFQATT, CDR2 SNEGSKA (reference sequence). V lost 5 bases, J lost 4 bases, and 14 bases lay in between. The CDR3 nucleotides read TGCAGTGCTTCGGGACCCGGCCCAGAGACCCAGTACTTC. This gives the protein CSASGPGPETQYF.

In regard to this clonotype: Compared with germline, one end of the junction differs, possibly owing to a read error. J is TRBJ2-4 and V is TRBV4-3; D is perhaps TRBD1 (5 bases). Germline-derived CDR1 and CDR2 are LGHNA and YSLEER. The CDR3 runs 18 residues. The DNA for the CDR3 is TGCGCCTGCAGCCAAGGGGCCGGTACCCCAGAGGTCAAAAACATTCAGTACTTC. Amino acid sequence: CACSQGAGTPEVKNIQYF.

The rearrangement joins TRBV7-3 to TRBJ2-1, with 8 bases that match TRBD2. The V segment lost 1 base and the J segment 7 bases; nucleotides outside the gene matches: 6. Germline lookup yields CDR1 SGHTA and CDR2 FQGTGA. This CDR3 is 15 amino acids long. The DNA of the CDR3 is TGTGCCAGCAGCTTAAGAGGCGGGGGGTCTAATGAGCAGTTCTTC. Its protein is CASSLRGGGSNEQFF.

J is TRBJ2-5 and V is TRBV14; TRBD1 or TRBD2 may be the D gene (5 bases each). CDR1 and CDR2 from the germline V gene are SGHDN and FVKESK. The V end was cut by 5 bases, the J end by 4 bases, with 17 bases between. This CDR3 has 15 residues. In DNA form, the CDR3 reads TGTGCCAGCAGCAAAGCCCAGGGAGTTCTAGAGACCCAGTACTTC. As protein: CASSKAQGVLETQYF.

Comments on this clonotype: A read error may produce the germline difference seen at one junction end. This rearrangement joins TRBV7-6 to TRBJ1-3; TRBD1 is a possible D gene (5 bases). The CDR3 extends over 16 amino acids. Germline CDR1 SGHVS, CDR2 FNYEAQ. The CDR3 nucleotides are TGTGCCAGCAACTTAGTAGGGGCCAACTCTGGAAACACCATATATTTT. It translates to CASNLVGANSGNTIYF.

The chain recombines TRBV12-3 or TRBV12-4 with TRBJ2-7; D may match TRBD1 or TRBD2 (5 bases each). With the DNA end fitting TRBJ2-4 better, the J assignment may be wrong. This CDR3 region has 14 residues. The CDR3 here is CASTYAGGQNIQYF. The CDR3 DNA is TGTGCCAGCACCTACGCTGGGGGACAAAACATTCAGTACTTC.

This clonotype was picked up a small number of times. V and J are TRBV5-1 and TRBJ2-6; D may be TRBD2 (5 bases). Deletions cut 3 bases from V and 0 bases from J, with 7 bases between. CDR1 SGHRS and CDR2 YFSETQ come from the germline V gene. The CDR3 sequence is 15 residues long. CDR3 amino acids: CASSSRDSGANVLTF. CDR3 in DNA: TGCGCCAGCAGCTCTCGGGACTCTGGGGCCAACGTCCTGACTTTC.

The V and J genes are TRBV27 and TRBJ2-5, with 11 bases aligning to TRBD2. V was pared by 7 bases and J by 5 bases, with 9 bases of the junction left unmatched. The CDR3 is 15 residues long. CDR1 and CDR2 from the germline V gene are MNHEY and SMNVEV (reference sequence). CDR3 loop: CASNIAGGPRETQYF. The CDR3 bases are TGTGCCAGCAACATAGCGGGGGGGCCGAGGGAGACCCAGTACTTC.

V gene TRBV5-1 combines with J gene TRBJ2-7; TRBD1 matches at 10 bases. The CDR3 extends over 15 amino acids. Germline V gives CDR1 SGHRS, CDR2 YFSETQ. J was trimmed by 2 bases and V by 4 bases; bases with no gene match: 6. The CDR3 DNA reads TGCGCCAGCAGCGATCGGACAGGGGGGACCTACGAGCAGTACTTC. Protein: CASSDRTGGTYEQYF.

This clonotype appeared a few times. The rearrangement uses TRBV7-7 and TRBJ2-5; no definite D call. The ends were cut back, 0 bases at V and 2 bases at J, with 10 bases in the middle. Germline V gene data show CDR1 as SSHAT and CDR2 as FNYEAQ (reference sequence). The CDR3 contains 15 residues. CDR3 DNA sequence: TGTGCCAGCAGCTTAGCGCCCGGGCAGCAAGAGACCCAGTACTTC. This codes for CASSLAPGQQETQYF.

V is TRBV7-9 and J is TRBJ2-1; 7 bases match TRBD1. The end of the DNA aligns better with TRBJ2-7, so the J call may be wrong. The CDR3 runs to 14 residues. The germline V gene encodes CDR1 SEHNR and CDR2 FQNEAQ (reference sequence). As DNA, the CDR3 is TGTGCCAGCAGCTTAGGGGGACAGTACAATGAGCAGTACTTC. It specifies CASSLGGQYNEQYF.